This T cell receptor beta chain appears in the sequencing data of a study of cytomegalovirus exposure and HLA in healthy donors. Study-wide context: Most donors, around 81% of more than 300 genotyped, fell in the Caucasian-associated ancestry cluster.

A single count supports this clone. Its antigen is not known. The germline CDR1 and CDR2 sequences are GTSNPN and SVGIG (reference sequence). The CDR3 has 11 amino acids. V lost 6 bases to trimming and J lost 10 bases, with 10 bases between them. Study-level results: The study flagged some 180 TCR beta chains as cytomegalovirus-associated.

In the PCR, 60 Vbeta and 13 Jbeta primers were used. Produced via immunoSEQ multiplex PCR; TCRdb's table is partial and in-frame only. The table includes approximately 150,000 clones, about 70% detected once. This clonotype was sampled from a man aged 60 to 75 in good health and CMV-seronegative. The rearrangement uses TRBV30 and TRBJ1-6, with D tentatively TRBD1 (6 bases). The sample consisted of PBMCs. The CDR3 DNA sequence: TGTGCCTGTAGAGGGGGATCACCCCTCCACTTT. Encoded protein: CACRGGSPLHF. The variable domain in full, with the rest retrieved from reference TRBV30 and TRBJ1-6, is SQTIHQWPATLVQPVGSPLSLECTVEGTSNPNLYWYRQAAGRGLQLLFYSVGIGQISSEVPQNLSASRPQDRQFILSSKKLLLSDSGFYLCACRGGSPLHFGNGTRLTVT.